The clone carrying this TCR beta chain was seen only a few times. These data originate in a study of shared clonotypes between healthy human individuals. Trimming took off 3 bases at V and 7 bases at J, with 6 bases between the two ends. Germline V CDR1 and CDR2: MDHEN, SYDVKM. The CDR3 is made up of 11 amino acids. Researchers ran the assay at a deep level. The table came from immunoSEQ multiplex PCR; TCRdb's copy has only in-frame clones and leaves some out. Of about 300,000 clones in the sample, 74% were seen once. All donors qualified as healthy HIV-negative adults and had experienced no recent acute infections or vaccinations. Every donor, a Caucasian adult, lived in Nashville, Tennessee.

The genes are TRBV28 and TRBJ1-2, with no clear D. Sequenced input: memory CD4+ T cells sorted from blood. Subset denoted: CD45RA-negative fraction. The source is a man younger than 45 in good health. CDR3 bases: TGTGCCAGCAGTTTTATCAGTGGCTACACCTTC. Protein product: CASSFISGYTF.